This T cell receptor (beta chain) was identified during a study of T cells in localized non-small cell lung cancer. Generated by immunoSEQ multiplex PCR, the TCRdb table keeps only in-frame clones and is missing some. The table includes roughly 34,000 clones, approximately 90% detected once. Germline CDR1 MRHNA, CDR2 SNTAGT. Trimming took 6 bases from V and 0 from J; bases not matched to a gene: 12. This CDR3 is built from 19 residues. V gene TRBV6-4 combines with J gene TRBJ2-3; 13 bases agree with TRBD2. The source of this sequence is a man aged 40 to 69 with stage III lung adenocarcinoma. The specimen was peripheral blood mononuclear cells, collected before any cancer treatment. The CDR3 DNA follows: TGTGCCAGCAGGACGGGAGGGACTAGCGGGGAGATTAGCACAGATACGCAGTATTTT. It is translated as CASRTGGTSGEISTDTQYF.